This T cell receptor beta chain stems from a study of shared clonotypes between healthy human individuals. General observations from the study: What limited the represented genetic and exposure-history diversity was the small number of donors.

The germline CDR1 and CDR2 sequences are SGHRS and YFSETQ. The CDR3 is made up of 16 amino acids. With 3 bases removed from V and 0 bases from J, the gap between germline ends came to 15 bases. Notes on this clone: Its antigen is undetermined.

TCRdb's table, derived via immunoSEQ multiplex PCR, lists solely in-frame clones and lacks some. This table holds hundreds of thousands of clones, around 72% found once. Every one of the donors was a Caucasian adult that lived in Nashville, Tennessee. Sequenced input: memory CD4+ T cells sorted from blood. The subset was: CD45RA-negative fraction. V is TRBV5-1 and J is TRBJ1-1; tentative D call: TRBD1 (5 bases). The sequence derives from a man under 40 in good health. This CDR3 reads CASSSTMGGLNTEAFF. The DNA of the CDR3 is TGCGCCAGCAGCTCTACGATGGGGGGTTTGAACACTGAAGCTTTCTTT.